This TCR beta chain was identified in a study of vaccination effects on CD4 cells after COVID-19. Study in general: For each well, roughly 2 million PBMC were cultured with roughly 11 IU/ml IL-2 and around 10 ug/ml peptides.

Culture lasted around eleven days before CD4+ T cell isolation. The vaccine given was either BNT162b2 or mRNA-1273, in two doses. Trimming removed 3 bases from V and 2 bases from J, with 14 bases in between. The CDR3 sequence is 15 residues long. CDR1 and CDR2 from the germline V gene are ENHRY and SYGVKD. Libraries were prepared by immunoSEQ multiplex PCR; TCRdb keeps only in-frame clonotypes and omits some of them. Among 25,000 to 35,000 clones listed, 74% were seen once. Points on this clone: Its cognate antigen is unknown.

V gene TRBV10-3 combines with J gene TRBJ2-7; no definite D call. The clonotype originates from a human donor who received a COVID-19 vaccine. The sequenced sample was CD4+ T cells from PBMCs cultured without peptide, obtained after COVID-19 vaccination. The chain's CDR3 is CAISDGSALTYEQYF. CDR3 DNA: TGTGCCATCAGTGACGGTTCTGCCCTGACCTACGAGCAGTACTTC.